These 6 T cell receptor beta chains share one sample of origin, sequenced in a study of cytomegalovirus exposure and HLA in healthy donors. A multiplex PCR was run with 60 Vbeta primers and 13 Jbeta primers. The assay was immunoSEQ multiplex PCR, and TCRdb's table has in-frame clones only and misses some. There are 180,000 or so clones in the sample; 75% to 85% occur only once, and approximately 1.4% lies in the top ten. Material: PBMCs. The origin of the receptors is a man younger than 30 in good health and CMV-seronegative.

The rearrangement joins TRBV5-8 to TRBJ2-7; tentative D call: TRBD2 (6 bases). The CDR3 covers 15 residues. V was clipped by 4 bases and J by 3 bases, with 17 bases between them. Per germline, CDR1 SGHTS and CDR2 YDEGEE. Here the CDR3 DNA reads TGTGCCAGCAGCACCGGGACGGAGGGGTTCTACGAGCAGTACTTC. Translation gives CASSTGTEGFYEQYF. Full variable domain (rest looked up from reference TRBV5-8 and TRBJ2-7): EAGVTQSPTHLIKTRGQQATLRCSPISGHTSVYWYQQALGLGLQFLLWYDEGEERNRGNFPPRFSGRQFPNYSSELNVNALELEDSALYLCASSTGTEGFYEQYFGPGTRLTVT.

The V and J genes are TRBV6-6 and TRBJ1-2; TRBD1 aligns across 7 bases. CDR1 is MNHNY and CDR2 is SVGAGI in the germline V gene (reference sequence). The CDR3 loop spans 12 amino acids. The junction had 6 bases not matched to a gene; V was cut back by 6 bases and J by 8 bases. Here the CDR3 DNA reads TGTGCCAGCAGAGAGACAGGGAGCGGCTACACCTTC. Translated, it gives CASRETGSGYTF.

The CDR3 bases are TGTGCCAGCAGTTCCCCTTCAGGGGTATCCTACGAGCAGTACTTC. It yields the protein CASSSPSGVSYEQYF. The J gene is TRBJ2-7, the V gene TRBV6-5; D possibly corresponds to TRBD1 (6 bases). Germline lookup yields CDR1 MNHEY and CDR2 SVGAGI. The CDR3 consists of 15 residues. Trimming removed 4 bases at V and 1 base at J, with 14 bases between.

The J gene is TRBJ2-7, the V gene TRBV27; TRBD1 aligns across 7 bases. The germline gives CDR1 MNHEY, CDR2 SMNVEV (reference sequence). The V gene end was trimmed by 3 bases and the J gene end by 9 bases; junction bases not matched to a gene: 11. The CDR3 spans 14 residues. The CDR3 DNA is TGTGCCAGCAGTTTGGGACCCATCAACAGGGGGCAGTACTTC. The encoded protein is CASSLGPINRGQYF.

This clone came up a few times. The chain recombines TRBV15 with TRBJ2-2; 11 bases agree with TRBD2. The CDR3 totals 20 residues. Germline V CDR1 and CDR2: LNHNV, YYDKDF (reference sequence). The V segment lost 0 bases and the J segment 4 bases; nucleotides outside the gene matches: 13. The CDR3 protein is CATSRDRVNSGRAGTGELFF. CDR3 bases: TGTGCCACCAGCAGAGATCGGGTTAATAGCGGGAGGGCCGGCACCGGGGAGCTGTTTTTT.

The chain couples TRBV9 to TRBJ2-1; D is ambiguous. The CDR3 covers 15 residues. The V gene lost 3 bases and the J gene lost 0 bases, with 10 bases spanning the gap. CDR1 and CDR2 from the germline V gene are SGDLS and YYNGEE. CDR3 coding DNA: TGTGCCAGCAGCGATGCGATTAGCTCCTACAATGAGCAGTTCTTC. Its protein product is CASSDAISSYNEQFF.